These T cell receptor beta chains were read from a single sample in a study of blood T cell repertoires in COVID-19. TCRdb's table, derived via immunoSEQ multiplex PCR, lists solely in-frame clones and lacks some. The sample includes about 260,000 clones, about 89% seen only once; the top ten take 2% to 2.5%. Specimen: peripheral blood. The receptors were sampled from a woman in her 50s with acute or convalescent COVID-19. Both conserved end residues are trimmed from each CDR3.

J: TRBJ2-1
V: TRBV7-9
CDR3: ASSQGTSGRAYNEQF

J: TRBJ1-5
V: TRBV4-2
CDR3: ASSQDVEGGRQPQH

J: TRBJ2-3
V: TRBV11-2
CDR3: ASSLAENIETDTQY

J: TRBJ1-1
V: TRBV18
CDR3: ASSPHRETEAF

J: TRBJ2-7
V: TRBV11-2
CDR3: ASTPDASGYYEQY

J: TRBJ2-5
V: TRBV28
CDR3: ASSFTSGRQETQY

J: TRBJ2-1
V: TRBV7-7
CDR3: ASSHNGFGINEQF

J: TRBJ2-5
V: TRBV2
CDR3: ASSSGLAGGGETQY

J: TRBJ2-1
V: TRBV7-2
CDR3: ASSLVRTSGHNEQF

J: TRBJ1-5
V: TRBV4-1
CDR3: ASSQGTHISKSNQPQH

J: TRBJ1-6
V: TRBV2
CDR3: ASRAGRESPLH

J: TRBJ2-3
V: TRBV9
CDR3: ASTPTSGRDTQY

J: TRBJ1-5
V: TRBV28
CDR3: ASSLINQPQH

J: TRBJ1-2
V: TRBV28
CDR3: ASARQGRSDGYT

J: TRBJ1-2
V: TRBV27
CDR3: ASSLNRNYGYT

J: TRBJ2-2
V: TRBV2
CDR3: ASRDRGAGELF

J: TRBJ1-1
V: TRBV28
CDR3: ASSFWGTGENTEAF

J: TRBJ2-1
V: TRBV30
CDR3: AWSVIPGGGSF

J: TRBJ1-5
V: TRBV25-1
CDR3: ASSHGQGGSNQPQH

J: TRBJ2-1
V: TRBV29-1
CDR3: SVLNRDSYNEQF

J: TRBJ1-5
V: TRBV5-6
CDR3: ASSLDRGLNQPQH

J: TRBJ2-5
V: TRBV5-1
CDR3: ASSLFFRETQY

J: TRBJ1-1
V: TRBV15
CDR3: ATSREVRLGTEAF

J: TRBJ1-4
V: TRBV19
CDR3: ASSPDRTNEKLF

J: TRBJ1-2
V: TRBV30
CDR3: AWSVTRSYGYT

J: TRBJ1-6
V: TRBV5-1
CDR3: ASSLAGYSNSPLH

J: TRBJ2-7
V: TRBV6-2/TRBV6-3
CDR3: ASSFQSGRPVYEQY

J: TRBJ1-4
V: TRBV30
CDR3: AWRRQGGTNEKLF

J: TRBJ2-7
V: TRBV3-1/TRBV3-2
CDR3: ASSPMFPSYEQY

J: TRBJ1-1
V: TRBV7-8
CDR3: ASSQGRLGAF

J: TRBJ1-3
V: TRBV5-1
CDR3: ASRSDSSVGNTIY

J: TRBJ1-1
V: TRBV29-1
CDR3: SVTPGGSNTEAF

J: TRBJ2-7
V: TRBV10-3
CDR3: AIRKDRGPYEQY

J: TRBJ1-3
V: TRBV6-5
CDR3: ASLWGAGNTIY

J: TRBJ1-1
V: TRBV9
CDR3: ASSEGQGARVQAF

J: TRBJ2-7
V: TRBV28
CDR3: ASSFHLAGRSYEQY

J: TRBJ1-5
V: TRBV30
CDR3: AWSALTGTAQPQH

J: TRBJ1-2
V: TRBV2
CDR3: ASSETQGDGYT

J: TRBJ1-1
V: TRBV2
CDR3: ASSPGQGANTEAF

J: TRBJ2-7
V: TRBV6-1
CDR3: ASSETSGRLGQY

J: TRBJ2-7
V: TRBV7-2
CDR3: ASSSTTYEQY

J: TRBJ2-7
V: TRBV5-1
CDR3: ASSMTGTGDEQY

J: TRBJ1-1
V: TRBV5-1
CDR3: ASSLEQGAAF

J: TRBJ2-1
V: TRBV7-8
CDR3: ASSFAGTSGSNEQF

J: TRBJ1-3
V: TRBV11-3
CDR3: ASSTTGGAGNTIY

J: TRBJ1-6
V: TRBV11-2
CDR3: ASTPGGYRDYNSPLH

J: TRBJ2-7
V: TRBV9
CDR3: ASSGTGGNEQY

J: TRBJ2-1
V: TRBV24-1
CDR3: ATRDRGTANEQF

J: TRBJ2-1
V: TRBV5-1
CDR3: ASSLVQGNEQF

J: TRBJ2-6
V: TRBV28
CDR3: ASSPGTGQSGANVLT

J: TRBJ2-3
V: TRBV15
CDR3: ATSRATPLDSFFSTDTQY